This T cell receptor beta chain was profiled in a study of T cell responses to AZD1222 COVID-19 vaccine. Study results and caveats: Spike-specific TCR breadth and depth rose after two AZD1222 doses. Among AZD1222 vaccinees, only six or seven were seropositive at baseline.

A word on this clone: The antigen is undetermined.

Sequencing used immunoSEQ multiplex PCR; TCRdb keeps in-frame clones, though not all of them. Here the sample spans 110,000 to 150,000 clones, over 90% being singletons. This material consisted of peripheral blood, taken on day 0 of AZD1222 vaccination. The sequence was obtained from an adult in good health.

CDR3: CASSPSGQSYEQYF. In DNA form, the CDR3 reads TGTGCCAGCAGCCCGTCGGGACAGTCCTACGAGCAGTACTTC. J is TRBJ2-7 and V is TRBV5-4; 7 nucleotides line up with TRBD1. Germline V gene lookup returns CDR1 SGHNT and CDR2 YYREEE (reference sequence). This CDR3 has 14 residues. Germline trimming cut 4 bases from V and 1 base from J; bases unmatched to any gene: 5.